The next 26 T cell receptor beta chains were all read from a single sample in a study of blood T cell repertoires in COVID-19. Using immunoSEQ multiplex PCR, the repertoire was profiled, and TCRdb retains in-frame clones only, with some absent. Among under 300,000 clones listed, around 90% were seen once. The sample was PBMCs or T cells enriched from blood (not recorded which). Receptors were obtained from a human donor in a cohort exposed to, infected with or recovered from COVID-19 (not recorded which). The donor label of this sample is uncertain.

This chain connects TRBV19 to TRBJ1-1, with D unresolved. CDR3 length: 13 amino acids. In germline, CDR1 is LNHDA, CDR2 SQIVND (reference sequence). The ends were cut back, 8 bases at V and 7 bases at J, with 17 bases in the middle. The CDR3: CASRSGGIDEAFF. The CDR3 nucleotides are TGTGCCAGTCGGTCGGGCGGGATAGATGAAGCTTTCTTT.

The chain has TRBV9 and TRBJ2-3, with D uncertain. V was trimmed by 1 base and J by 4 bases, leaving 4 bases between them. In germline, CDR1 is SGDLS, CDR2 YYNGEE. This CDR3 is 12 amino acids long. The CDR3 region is CASSVLSDTQYF. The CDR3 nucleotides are TGTGCCAGCAGCGTATTATCAGATACGCAGTATTTT.

The CDR3 loop is CASSYSGVSSYEQYF. CDR3 DNA sequence: TGTGCCAGTAGTTACTCCGGGGTCAGCTCCTACGAGCAGTACTTC. The chain combines TRBV19 with TRBJ2-7; possibly TRBD2 for D (5 bases). Trimming left V 5 bases short and J 0 bases short, with 14 bases between. CDR3 length equals 15 residues. The germline CDR1 and CDR2 sequences are LNHDA and SQIVND (reference sequence).

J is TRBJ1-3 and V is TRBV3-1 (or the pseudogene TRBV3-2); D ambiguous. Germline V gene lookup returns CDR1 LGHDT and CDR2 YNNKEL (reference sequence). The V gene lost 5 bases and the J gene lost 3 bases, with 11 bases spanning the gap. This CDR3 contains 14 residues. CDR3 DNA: TGTGCCAGCAGCTTTCAAGAGTTTGGAAACACCATATATTTT. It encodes CASSFQEFGNTIYF.

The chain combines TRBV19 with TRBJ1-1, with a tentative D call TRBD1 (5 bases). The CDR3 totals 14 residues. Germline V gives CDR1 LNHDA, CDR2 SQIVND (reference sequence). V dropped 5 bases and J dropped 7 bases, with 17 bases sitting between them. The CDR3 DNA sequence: TGTGCCAGTAGTCCGACAGCACCCGGGTTTGAAGCTTTCTTT. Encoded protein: CASSPTAPGFEAFF. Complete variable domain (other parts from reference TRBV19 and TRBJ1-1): DGGITQSPKYLFRKEGQNVTLSCEQNLNHDAMYWYRQDPGQGLRLIYYSQIVNDFQKGDIAEGYSVSREKKESFPLTVTSAQKNPTAFYLCASSPTAPGFEAFFGQGTRLTVV.

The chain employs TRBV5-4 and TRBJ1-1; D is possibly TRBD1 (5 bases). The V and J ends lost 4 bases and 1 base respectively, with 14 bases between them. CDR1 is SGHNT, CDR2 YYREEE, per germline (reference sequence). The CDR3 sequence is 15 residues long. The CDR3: CASSGGAAKNTEAFF. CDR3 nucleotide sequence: TGTGCCAGCAGCGGTGGGGCAGCCAAGAACACTGAAGCTTTCTTT.

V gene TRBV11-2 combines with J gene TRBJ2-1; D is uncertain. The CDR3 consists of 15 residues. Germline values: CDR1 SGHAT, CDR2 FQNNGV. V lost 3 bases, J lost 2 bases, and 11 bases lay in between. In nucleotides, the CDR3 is TGTGCCAGCAGCTTCCGACAATTTACCTACAATGAGCAGTTCTTC. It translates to CASSFRQFTYNEQFF.

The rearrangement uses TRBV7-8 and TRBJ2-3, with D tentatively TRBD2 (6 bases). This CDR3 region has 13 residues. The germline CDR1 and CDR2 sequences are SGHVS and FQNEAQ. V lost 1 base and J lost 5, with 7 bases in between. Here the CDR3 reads CASSLGLGDTQYF. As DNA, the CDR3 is TGTGCCAGCAGCTTAGGACTAGGAGATACGCAGTATTTT.

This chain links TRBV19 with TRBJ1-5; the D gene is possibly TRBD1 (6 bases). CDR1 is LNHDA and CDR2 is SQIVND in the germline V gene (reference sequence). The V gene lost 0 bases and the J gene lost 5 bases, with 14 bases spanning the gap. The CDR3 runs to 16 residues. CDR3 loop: CASSIDGGGLYQPQHF. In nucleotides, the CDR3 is TGTGCCAGTAGTATAGATGGCGGGGGCTTGTATCAGCCCCAGCATTTT.

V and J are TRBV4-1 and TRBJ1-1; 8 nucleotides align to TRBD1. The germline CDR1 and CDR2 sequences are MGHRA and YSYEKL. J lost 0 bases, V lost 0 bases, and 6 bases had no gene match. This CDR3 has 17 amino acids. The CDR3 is CASSQDLYRGLNTEAFF. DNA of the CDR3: TGCGCCAGCAGCCAAGATCTCTACAGGGGGTTGAACACTGAAGCTTTCTTT.

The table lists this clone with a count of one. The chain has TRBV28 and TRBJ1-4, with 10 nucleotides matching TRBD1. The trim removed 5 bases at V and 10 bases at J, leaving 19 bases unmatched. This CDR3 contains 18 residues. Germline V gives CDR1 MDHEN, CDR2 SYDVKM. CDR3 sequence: CASSAPGPETGGAGKLFF. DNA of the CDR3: TGTGCCAGCAGTGCTCCCGGTCCGGAGACAGGGGGCGCGGGAAAACTGTTTTTT.

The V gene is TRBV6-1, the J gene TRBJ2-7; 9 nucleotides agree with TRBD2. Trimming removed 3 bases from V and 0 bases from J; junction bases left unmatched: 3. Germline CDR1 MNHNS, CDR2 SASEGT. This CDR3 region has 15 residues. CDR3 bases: TGTGCCAGCAGTGAGCGCGGGGGGGCCTCCTACGAGCAGTACTTC. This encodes CASSERGGASYEQYF.

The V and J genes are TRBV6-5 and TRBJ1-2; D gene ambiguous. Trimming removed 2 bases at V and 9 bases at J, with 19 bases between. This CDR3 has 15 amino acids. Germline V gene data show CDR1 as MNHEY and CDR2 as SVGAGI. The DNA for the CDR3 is TGTGCCAGCAGTTACGCGGGAGCGACCTTTATGAGCTACACCTTC. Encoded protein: CASSYAGATFMSYTF.

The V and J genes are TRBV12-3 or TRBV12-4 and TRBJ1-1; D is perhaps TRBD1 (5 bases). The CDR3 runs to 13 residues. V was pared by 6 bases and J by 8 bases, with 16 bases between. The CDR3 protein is CASRPGRGGEAFF. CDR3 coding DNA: TGTGCCAGCAGGCCCGGACGGGGGGGGGAAGCTTTCTTT.

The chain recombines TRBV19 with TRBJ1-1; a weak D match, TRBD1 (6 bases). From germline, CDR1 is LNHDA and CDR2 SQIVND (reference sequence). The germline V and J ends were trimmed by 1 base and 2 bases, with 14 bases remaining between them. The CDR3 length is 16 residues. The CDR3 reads CASSIVGTGYNTEAFF. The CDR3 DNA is TGTGCCAGTAGTATAGTCGGAACAGGGTATAACACTGAAGCTTTCTTT.

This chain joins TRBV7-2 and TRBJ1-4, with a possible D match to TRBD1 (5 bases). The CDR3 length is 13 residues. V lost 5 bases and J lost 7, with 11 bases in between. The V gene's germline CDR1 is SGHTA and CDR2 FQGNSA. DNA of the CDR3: TGTGCCAGCAGCCTATTCAGGGCTGAAAAACTGTTTTTT. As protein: CASSLFRAEKLFF.

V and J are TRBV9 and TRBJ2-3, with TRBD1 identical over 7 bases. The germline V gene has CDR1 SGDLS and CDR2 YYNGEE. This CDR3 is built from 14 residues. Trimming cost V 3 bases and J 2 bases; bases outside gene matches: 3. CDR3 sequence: CASSEGQLTDTQYF. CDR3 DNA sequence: TGTGCCAGCAGCGAGGGACAGCTCACAGATACGCAGTATTTT. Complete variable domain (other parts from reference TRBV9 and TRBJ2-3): DSGVTQTPKHLITATGQRVTLRCSPRSGDLSVYWYQQSLDQGLQFLIQYYNGEERAKGNILERFSAQQFPDLHSELNLSSLELGDSALYFCASSEGQLTDTQYFGPGTRLTVL.

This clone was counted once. DNA for the CDR3: TGTGCCAGCAGCAAGGATCGGGAGAGAGTCTACGAGCAGTACTTC. This codes for CASSKDRERVYEQYF. The chain employs TRBV7-9 and TRBJ2-7; a possible D gene is TRBD2 (6 bases). Germline CDR1 SEHNR, CDR2 FQNEAQ (reference sequence). V lost 5 bases and J 3 bases, leaving 17 bases between the germline ends. The CDR3 loop spans 15 amino acids.

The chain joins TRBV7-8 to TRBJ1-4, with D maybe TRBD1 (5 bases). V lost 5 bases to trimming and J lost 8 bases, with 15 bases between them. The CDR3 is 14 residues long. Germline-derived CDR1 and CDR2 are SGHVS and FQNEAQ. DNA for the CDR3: TGTGCCAGCAGCACCAGGGATGGGGGGGAAAAACTGTTTTTT. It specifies CASSTRDGGEKLFF. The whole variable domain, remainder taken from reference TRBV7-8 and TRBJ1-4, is GAGVSQSPRYKVAKRGQDVALRCDPISGHVSLFWYQQALGQGPEFLTYFQNEAQLDKSGLPSDRFFAERPEGSVSTLKIQRTQQEDSAVYLCASSTRDGGEKLFFGSGTQLSVL.

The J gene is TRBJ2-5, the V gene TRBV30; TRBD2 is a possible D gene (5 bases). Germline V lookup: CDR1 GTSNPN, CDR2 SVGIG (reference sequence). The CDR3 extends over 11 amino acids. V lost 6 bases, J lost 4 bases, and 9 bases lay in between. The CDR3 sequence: CACGEGETQYF. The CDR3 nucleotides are TGTGCCTGCGGCGAGGGAGAGACCCAGTACTTC. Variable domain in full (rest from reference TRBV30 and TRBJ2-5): SQTIHQWPATLVQPVGSPLSLECTVEGTSNPNLYWYRQAAGRGLQLLFYSVGIGQISSEVPQNLSASRPQDRQFILSSKKLLLSDSGFYLCACGEGETQYFGPGTRLLVL.

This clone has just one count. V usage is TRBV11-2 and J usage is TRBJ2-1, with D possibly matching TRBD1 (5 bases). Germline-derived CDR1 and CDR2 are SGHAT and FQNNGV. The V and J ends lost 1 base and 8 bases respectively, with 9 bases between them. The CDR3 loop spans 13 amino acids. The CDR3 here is CASSLGPRDEQFF. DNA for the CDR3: TGTGCCAGCAGCTTAGGCCCCAGGGATGAGCAGTTCTTC.

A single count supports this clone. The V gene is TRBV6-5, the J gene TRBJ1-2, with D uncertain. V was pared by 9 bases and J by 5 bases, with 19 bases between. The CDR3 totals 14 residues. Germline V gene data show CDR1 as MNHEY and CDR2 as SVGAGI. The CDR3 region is CASQGPNPRYGYTF. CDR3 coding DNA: TGTGCCAGTCAAGGCCCCAACCCGAGGTATGGCTACACCTTC.

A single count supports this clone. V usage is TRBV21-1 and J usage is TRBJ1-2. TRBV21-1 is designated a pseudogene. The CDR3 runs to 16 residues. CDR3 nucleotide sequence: TGTGCCAGCAGCAATATCCTGCCTGAAGCCGCCCCTGGCTACACCTTC. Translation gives CASSNILPEAAPGYTF.

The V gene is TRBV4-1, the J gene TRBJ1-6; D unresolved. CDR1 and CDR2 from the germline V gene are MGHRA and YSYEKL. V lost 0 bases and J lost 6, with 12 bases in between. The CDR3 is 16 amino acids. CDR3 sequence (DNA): TGCGCCAGCAGCCAAGACGCGGCAGCCCGTAATTCACCCCTCCACTTT. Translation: CASSQDAAARNSPLHF.

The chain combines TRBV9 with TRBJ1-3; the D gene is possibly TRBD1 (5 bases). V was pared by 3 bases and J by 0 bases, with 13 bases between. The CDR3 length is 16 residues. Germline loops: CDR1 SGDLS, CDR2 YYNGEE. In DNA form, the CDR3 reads TGTGCCAGCAGCGCGGGGACTCAGCTCTCTGGAAACACCATATATTTT. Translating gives CASSAGTQLSGNTIYF. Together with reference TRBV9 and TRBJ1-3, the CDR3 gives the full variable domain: DSGVTQTPKHLITATGQRVTLRCSPRSGDLSVYWYQQSLDQGLQFLIQYYNGEERAKGNILERFSAQQFPDLHSELNLSSLELGDSALYFCASSAGTQLSGNTIYFGEGSWLTVV.

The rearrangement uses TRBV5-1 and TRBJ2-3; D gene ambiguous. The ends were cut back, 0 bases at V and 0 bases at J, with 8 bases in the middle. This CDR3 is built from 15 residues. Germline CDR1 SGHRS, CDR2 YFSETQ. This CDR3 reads CASSLDGTSTDTQYF. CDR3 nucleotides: TGCGCCAGCAGCTTGGACGGTACTAGCACAGATACGCAGTATTTT.